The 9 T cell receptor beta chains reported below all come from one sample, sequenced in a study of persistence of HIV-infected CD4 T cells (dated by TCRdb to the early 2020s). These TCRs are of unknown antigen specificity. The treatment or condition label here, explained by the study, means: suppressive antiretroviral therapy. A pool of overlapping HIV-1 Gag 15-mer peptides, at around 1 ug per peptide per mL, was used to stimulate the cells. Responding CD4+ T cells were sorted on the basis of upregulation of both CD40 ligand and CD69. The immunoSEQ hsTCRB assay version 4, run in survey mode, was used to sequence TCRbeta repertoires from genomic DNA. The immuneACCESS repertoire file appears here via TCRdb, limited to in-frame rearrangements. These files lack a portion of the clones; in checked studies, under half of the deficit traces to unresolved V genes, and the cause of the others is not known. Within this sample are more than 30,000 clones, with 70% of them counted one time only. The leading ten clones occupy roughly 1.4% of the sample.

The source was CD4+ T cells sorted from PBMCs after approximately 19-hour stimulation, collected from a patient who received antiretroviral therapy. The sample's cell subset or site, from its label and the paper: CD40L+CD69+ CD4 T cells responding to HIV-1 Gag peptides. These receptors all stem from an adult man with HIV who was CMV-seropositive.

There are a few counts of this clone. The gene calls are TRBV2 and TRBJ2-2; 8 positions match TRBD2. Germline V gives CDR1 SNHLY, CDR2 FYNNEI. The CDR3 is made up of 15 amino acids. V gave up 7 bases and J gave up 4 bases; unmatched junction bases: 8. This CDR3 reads CASKGSGAPTGELFF. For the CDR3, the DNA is TGTGCCAGCAAGGGTAGCGGGGCTCCCACCGGGGAGCTGTTTTTT.

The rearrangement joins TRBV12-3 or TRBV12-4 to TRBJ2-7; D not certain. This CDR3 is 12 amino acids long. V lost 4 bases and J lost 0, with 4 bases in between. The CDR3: CASSSSSYEQYF. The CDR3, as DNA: TGTGCCAGCAGTTCTAGCTCCTACGAGCAGTACTTC.

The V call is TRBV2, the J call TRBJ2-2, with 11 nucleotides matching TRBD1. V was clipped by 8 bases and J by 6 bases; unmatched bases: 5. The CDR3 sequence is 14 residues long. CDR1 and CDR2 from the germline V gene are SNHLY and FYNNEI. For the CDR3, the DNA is TGTGCCAGCGGACGGGACAGGGGGGCCGGGGAGCTGTTTTTT. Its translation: CASGRDRGAGELFF.

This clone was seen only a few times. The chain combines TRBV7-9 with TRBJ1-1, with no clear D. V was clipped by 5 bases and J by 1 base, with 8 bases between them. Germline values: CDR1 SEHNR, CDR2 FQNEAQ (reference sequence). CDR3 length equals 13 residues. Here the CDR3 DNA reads TGTGCCAGCAGCCTCGGGTCGAACACTGAAGCTTTCTTT. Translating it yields CASSLGSNTEAFF.

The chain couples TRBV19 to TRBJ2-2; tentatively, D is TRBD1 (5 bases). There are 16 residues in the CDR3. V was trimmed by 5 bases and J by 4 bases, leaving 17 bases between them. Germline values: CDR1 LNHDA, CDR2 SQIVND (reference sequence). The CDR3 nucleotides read TGTGCCAGTAGTCCCTCGAGGCAGGGTGCCACCGGGGAGCTGTTTTTT. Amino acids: CASSPSRQGATGELFF.

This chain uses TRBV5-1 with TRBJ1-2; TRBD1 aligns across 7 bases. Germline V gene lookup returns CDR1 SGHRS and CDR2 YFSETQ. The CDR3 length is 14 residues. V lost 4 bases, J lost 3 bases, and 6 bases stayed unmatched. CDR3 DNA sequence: TGCGCCAGCAGCACCTCCGGGACAGACTATGGCTACACCTTC. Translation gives CASSTSGTDYGYTF.

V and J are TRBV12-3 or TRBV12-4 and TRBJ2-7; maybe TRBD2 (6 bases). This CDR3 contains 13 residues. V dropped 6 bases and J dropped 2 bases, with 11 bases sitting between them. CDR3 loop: CASRGGPTYEQYF. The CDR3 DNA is TGTGCCAGCAGGGGGGGACCTACCTACGAGCAGTACTTC.

The DNA of the CDR3 is TGTGCCAGCAGTTACTCGAGCAGTCTCTCTGGAAACACCATATATTTT. Protein sequence: CASSYSSSLSGNTIYF. The V gene is TRBV6-2 or TRBV6-3, the J gene TRBJ1-3, with unresolved D. The CDR3 length is 16 residues. In germline, CDR1 is MNHEY, CDR2 SVGEGT. V lost 0 bases and J lost 0, with 9 bases in between.

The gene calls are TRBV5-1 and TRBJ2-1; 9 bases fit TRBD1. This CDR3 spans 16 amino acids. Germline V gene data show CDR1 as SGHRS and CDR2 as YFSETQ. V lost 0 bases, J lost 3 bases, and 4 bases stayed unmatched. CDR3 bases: TGCGCCAGCAGCTTGGACAGGGACAGGGACTACAATGAGCAGTTCTTC. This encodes CASSLDRDRDYNEQFF.